This is a list of T cell receptor beta chains from one sample in a study of cytomegalovirus exposure and HLA in healthy donors. Generated by immunoSEQ multiplex PCR, the TCRdb table keeps only in-frame clones and is missing some. The sample records fewer than 150,000 clones, 76% being singletons. Sequenced input: PBMCs. All receptors derive from a man aged 18 to 35 in good health and CMV-seronegative. Each CDR3 is given with its conserved first and last residue. Each record gives: CDR3 length, V gene, clone size, D gene, J gene, CDR3 DNA, CDR3 protein. D genes are given only for firm matches. Not all rows give a size; the values are once, few, many and, for expanded clones, a class.

12	TRBV7-8	NA	NA	TRBJ1-1	TGTGCCAGCAGCGACGGGGGAACTGAAGCTTTCTTT	CASSDGGTEAFF
14	TRBV5-1	NA	TRBD1	TRBJ1-5	TGCGCCAGCAGTTCCGCAGGGGGAAATCAGCCCCAGCATTTT	CASSSAGGNQPQHF
15	TRBV4-1	NA	NA	TRBJ1-1	TGCGCCAGCAGCCTAATGGGGCAGGGTGGGACTGAAGCTTTCTTT	CASSLMGQGGTEAFF
14	TRBV18	once	TRBD1	TRBJ1-2	TGTGCCAGCTCCCAGCGACAGGGAATGGATGGCTACACCTTC	CASSQRQGMDGYTF
14	TRBV7-9	NA	TRBD1	TRBJ1-5	TGTGCCAGCAGCGAGACAGGGGGCAGTCAGCCCCAGCATTTT	CASSETGGSQPQHF
15	TRBV6-1	few	TRBD1	TRBJ1-2	TGTGCCAGCAGGCCTAAACAGGGGTTCGAGTATGGCTACACCTTC	CASRPKQGFEYGYTF
16	TRBV5-4	NA	NA	TRBJ2-6	TGTGCCAGCAGCTTGGGAGCTAGCTCTGGGGCCAACGTCCTGACTTTC	CASSLGASSGANVLTF
14	TRBV14	NA	NA	TRBJ2-3	TGTGCCAGCAGCCAATATGTGGGGGCGGATACGCAGTATTTT	CASSQYVGADTQYF
14	TRBV6-1	NA	NA	TRBJ1-1	TGTGCCAGCGATCCAGGAACGGGGTTCACTGAAGCTTTCTTT	CASDPGTGFTEAFF
15	TRBV5-6	NA	TRBD2	TRBJ2-3	TGTGCCAGCAGCCTTAGGACTAGCGGTTTCGTTACGCAGTATTTT	CASSLRTSGFVTQYF
13	TRBV9	few	NA	TRBJ2-5	TGTGCCAGCAGCGTAGACAGGGAGGAGACCCAGTACTTC	CASSVDREETQYF
14	TRBV7-2	few	TRBD1	TRBJ2-1	TGTGCCAGCAGCGCCCACAGGGGTGGCAATGAGCAGTTCTTC	CASSAHRGGNEQFF
10	TRBV20-1	NA	NA	TRBJ2-3	TGCAGTGCGCCAAAGGAGGCGCAGTATTTT	CSAPKEAQYF
14	TRBV5-1	NA	NA	TRBJ1-5	TGCGCCAGCAGCTTGATTCCAGGGAATCAGCCCCAGCATTTT	CASSLIPGNQPQHF
17	TRBV9	NA	TRBD2	TRBJ2-7	TGTGCCAGCAGCGTCGAAGCTAGCGGGGGACCAACCTACGAGCAGTACTTC	CASSVEASGGPTYEQYF
16	TRBV6-6	NA	TRBD1	TRBJ1-6	TGTGCCAGCAGTTACTATGCGGACAGGGTAAATTCACCCCTCCACTTT	CASSYYADRVNSPLHF
15	TRBV6-1	NA	TRBD1	TRBJ2-7	TGTGCCAGCAGTGATGGGGACAGCCTAACCTACGAGCAGTACTTC	CASSDGDSLTYEQYF
15	TRBV9	few	TRBD1	TRBJ2-1	TGTGCCAGCAGCGTAGATGACAGGGGATACAATGAGCAGTTCTTC	CASSVDDRGYNEQFF
15	TRBV27	once	NA	TRBJ1-4	TGTGCCAGCAGTTTATCGAGCAGGGCTAATGAAAAACTGTTTTTT	CASSLSSRANEKLFF
18	TRBV19	once	TRBD2	TRBJ2-5	TGTGCCAGTAGTATCAGGCTAGCGGGAGTCGGGGGTAAAGAGACCCAGTACTTC	CASSIRLAGVGGKETQYF
17	TRBV4-2	NA	NA	TRBJ1-3	TGTGCCAGCAGCCAAGATCCTGGACAAGCCTCTGGAAACACCATATATTTT	CASSQDPGQASGNTIYF
14	TRBV7-9	few	NA	TRBJ1-2	TGTGCCAGCAGCTTAGGGCGGGGGGTCGATGGCTACACCTTC	CASSLGRGVDGYTF
13	TRBV5-1	NA	NA	TRBJ1-2	TGCGCCAGCAGCTTGAGTCCCGGTAAGGGCTACACCTTC	CASSLSPGKGYTF
16	TRBV6-1	few	TRBD2	TRBJ2-7	TGTGCCAGCAGTGACCCTACTAGCGGGGGGGCCTACGAGCAGTACTTC	CASSDPTSGGAYEQYF
13	TRBV30	NA	TRBD1	TRBJ1-4	TGTGCCTGGAGTGTATTTGAGACCGGACAGGGTGGTTTT	CAWSVFETGQGGF
17	TRBV11-3	NA	TRBD2	TRBJ2-1	TGTGCCAGCAGCCCGCATAGCGGGGGGGTCTCCTACAATGAGCAGTTCTTC	CASSPHSGGVSYNEQFF
15	TRBV7-9	NA	TRBD1	TRBJ2-3	TGTGCCAGCAGCCACGGACAGGGGCGCACAGATACGCAGTATTTT	CASSHGQGRTDTQYF
14	TRBV29-1	NA	NA	TRBJ2-5	TGCAGCGTTGAGGGGCTAGCGAACCAAGAGACCCAGTACTTC	CSVEGLANQETQYF
20	TRBV7-4	NA	TRBD2	TRBJ2-4	TGTGCCAGCAGCTCCCCCCCCCTAGCGGGAGATGTAGGGACCAAAAACATTCAGTACTTC	CASSSPPLAGDVGTKNIQYF
17	TRBV5-4	NA	TRBD2	TRBJ2-2	TGTGCCAGCAGCGGGACTAGCGGGGGGGATGGCACCGGGGAGCTGTTTTTT	CASSGTSGGDGTGELFF
15	TRBV4-1	once	NA	TRBJ2-2	TGCGCCAGCGGGACTGGGGGGATTAACACCGGGGAGCTGTTTTTT	CASGTGGINTGELFF
15	TRBV19	once	TRBD1	TRBJ1-5	TGTGCCAGCCTTTCGGACAGGGAGGGGAGTCAGCCCCAGCATTTT	CASLSDREGSQPQHF
14	TRBV27	NA	TRBD1	TRBJ1-1	TGTGCCAGCAGTTTATTAGGACAGGGAGCTGAAGCTTTCTTT	CASSLLGQGAEAFF
14	TRBV9	NA	TRBD1	TRBJ1-4	TGTGCCAGCAGCGCTCCCGGTAGAGGGGGCAAACTGTTTTTT	CASSAPGRGGKLFF
14	TRBV4-1	few	NA	TRBJ1-3	TGCGCCAGCAGCCTAGGAGACTCTGGAAACACCATATATTTT	CASSLGDSGNTIYF
12	TRBV27	NA	NA	TRBJ2-1	TGTGCCAGCAGTCCAAACGGCAATGAGCAGTTCTTC	CASSPNGNEQFF
15	TRBV19	NA	NA	TRBJ2-3	TGTGCCAGTAGTATAGATGGAGGTGGCACAGATACGCAGTATTTT	CASSIDGGGTDTQYF
13	TRBV9	NA	TRBD2	TRBJ2-1	TGTGCCGCATCTAGCGGGGGGGCCGATGAGCAGTTCTTC	CAASSGGADEQFF
16	TRBV6-5	NA	TRBD1	TRBJ2-1	TGTGCCAGCAGTTACGGAATGACAGGGCTCCCCAATGAGCAGTTCTTC	CASSYGMTGLPNEQFF
11	TRBV7-9	NA	NA	TRBJ1-1	TGTGCCAGCAGCTCACTCACTGAAGCTTTCTTT	CASSSLTEAFF